The rows below give T cell receptor beta chains drawn from one sample of a study of cytomegalovirus exposure and HLA in healthy donors. The assay was immunoSEQ multiplex PCR, and TCRdb's table has in-frame clones only and misses some. This table has approximately 190,000 clones, around 85% appearing once. The sample consisted of PBMCs. These receptors were taken from a man aged 35 to 55 in good health and CMV-seropositive. Each CDR3 is given with its conserved first and last residue. The D gene is left open where the match is weak. Some rows have no size entry. The others give once, few or many, or a class for an expanded clone.

v_call	j_call	cdr3_length	d_call	clone_size	cdr3_nt	cdr3_aa
TRBV7-9	TRBJ1-6	15	TRBD1	few	TGTGCCAGCAGCTTAAACGACAGGGTGAATTCACCCCTCCACTTT	CASSLNDRVNSPLHF
TRBV6-6	TRBJ1-3	14	TRBD1	-	TGTGCCAGCAGCACAGGGGGCACTGGAAACACCATATATTTT	CASSTGGTGNTIYF
TRBV10-2	TRBJ2-5	14	-	-	TGCGCCAGCAGTGAGTTAGGGGGTAGGGAGACCCAGTACTTC	CASSELGGRETQYF
TRBV5-4	TRBJ2-7	14	-	-	TGTGCCAGCAGCTTTCCCGGGACTGCCTACGAGCAGTACTTC	CASSFPGTAYEQYF
TRBV18	TRBJ1-2	14	-	-	TGTGCCAGCTCTCTCGCGACAGATAACTATGGCTACACCTTC	CASSLATDNYGYTF
TRBV5-6	TRBJ1-5	16	-	-	TGTGCCAGCAGCAAATGGGGGGGGCCCTGGGATCAGCCCCAGCATTTT	CASSKWGGPWDQPQHF
TRBV11-2	TRBJ2-1	15	-	few	TGTGCCAGCAGCTTAGCACAGGAACCTTGGAATGAGCAGTTCTTC	CASSLAQEPWNEQFF
TRBV5-1	TRBJ2-1	13	-	-	TGCGCCAGCAGCTTGTATCTACTGGATGAGCAGTTCTTC	CASSLYLLDEQFF
TRBV6-5	TRBJ1-2	14	TRBD1	-	TGTGCCAGCCGCTCGACAGGGAATAACTATGGCTACACCTTC	CASRSTGNNYGYTF
TRBV4-1	TRBJ2-7	15	-	once	TGCGCCAGCAGCCAAGGTACTGGCAACTACGGCGAGCAGTACTTC	CASSQGTGNYGEQYF
TRBV19	TRBJ2-7	14	-	-	TGTGCCAGTAGTATAGATCAGGGCCCCTACGAGCAGTACTTC	CASSIDQGPYEQYF
TRBV7-7	TRBJ2-5	16	TRBD1	once	TGTGCTAGCAGCTTAGCCGCGGGACAGGGGGGTGAGACCCAGTACTTC	CASSLAAGQGGETQYF
TRBV2	TRBJ2-7	13	-	few	TGTGCCAGCAGGTACGACAGTTCCTACGAGCAGTACTTC	CASRYDSSYEQYF
TRBV27	TRBJ2-2	17	-	-	TGTGCCAGCAGTTCCAGGCAGGGCTTGGGAAACACCGGGGAGCTGTTTTTT	CASSSRQGLGNTGELFF
TRBV7-2	TRBJ1-2	15	TRBD1	-	TGTGCCAGCAGCTTAGCGGACAGGGCCTTCTATGGCTACACCTTC	CASSLADRAFYGYTF
TRBV28	TRBJ2-2	15	TRBD1	-	TGTGCCAGCAGTTCCCCGGGACAGGGCACCGGGGAGCTGTTTTTT	CASSSPGQGTGELFF
TRBV28	TRBJ1-5	15	TRBD1	-	TGTGCCAGCAGTTTATTGGGGACAGGGATTCAGCCCCAGCATTTT	CASSLLGTGIQPQHF